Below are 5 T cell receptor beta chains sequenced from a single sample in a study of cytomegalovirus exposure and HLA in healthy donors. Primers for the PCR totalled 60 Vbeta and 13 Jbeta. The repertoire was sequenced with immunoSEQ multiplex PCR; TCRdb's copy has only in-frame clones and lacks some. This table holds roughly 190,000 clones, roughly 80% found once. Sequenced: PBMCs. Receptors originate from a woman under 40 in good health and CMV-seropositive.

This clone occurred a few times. CDR3 residues: CASSYSGQGGNTIYF. CDR3 sequence (DNA): TGTGCCAGCAGTTACAGTGGACAGGGTGGAAACACCATATATTTT. The genes are TRBV6-5 and TRBJ1-3, with TRBD1 matching 8 bases. Germline CDR1 reads MNHEY; CDR2 reads SVGAGI. V trimming: 2 bases; J trimming: 3 bases; junction bases outside the gene matches: 3. The CDR3 is 15 residues long.

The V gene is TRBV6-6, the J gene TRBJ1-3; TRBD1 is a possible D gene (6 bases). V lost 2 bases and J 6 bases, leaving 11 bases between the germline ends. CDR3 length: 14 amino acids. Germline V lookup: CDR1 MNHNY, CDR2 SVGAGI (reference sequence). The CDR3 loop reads CASSYVTGVNTIYF. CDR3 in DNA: TGTGCCAGCAGTTACGTGACAGGCGTAAACACCATATATTTT.

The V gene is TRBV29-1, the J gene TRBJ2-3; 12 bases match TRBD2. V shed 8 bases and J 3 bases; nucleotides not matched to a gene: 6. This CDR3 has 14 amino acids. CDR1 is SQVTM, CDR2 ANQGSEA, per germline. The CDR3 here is CSTYTSGGTDTQYF. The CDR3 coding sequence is TGCAGCACGTACACTAGCGGGGGGACAGATACGCAGTATTTT.

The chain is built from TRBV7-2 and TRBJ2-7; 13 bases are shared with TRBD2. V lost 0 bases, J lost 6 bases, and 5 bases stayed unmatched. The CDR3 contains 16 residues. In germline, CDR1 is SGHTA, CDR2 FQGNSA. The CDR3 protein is CASSLAQGLAGSEQYF. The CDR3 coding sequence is TGTGCCAGCAGCTTAGCGCAGGGACTAGCGGGGTCCGAGCAGTACTTC.

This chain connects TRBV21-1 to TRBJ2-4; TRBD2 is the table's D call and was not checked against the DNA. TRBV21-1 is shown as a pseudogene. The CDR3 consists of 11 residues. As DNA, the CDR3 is TGTGCCAGCAATAGGAGGGTCATTCAGTACTTC. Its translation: CASNRRVIQYF.